This T cell receptor beta chain came from a study of Ad26.COV2.S vaccination and SARS-CoV-2 variants. The assay was immunoSEQ multiplex PCR, and TCRdb's table has in-frame clones only and misses some. The sample has a few hundred thousand clones; around 82% are singletons. The V end lost 1 base, the J end lost 0 bases, and 6 bases lay between the germline ends. This CDR3 is 15 amino acids long. In germline, CDR1 is SEHNR, CDR2 FQNEAQ (reference sequence). Treatment noted: about 20 received Ad26.COV2.S at low or high dose, single or two shots; 5 received placebo; per-sample allocation not given. It was on day 63 after the first vaccine or placebo injection that samples were taken.

The clonotype comes from a person between 18 and 65 years old who received the Ad26.COV2.S COVID-19 vaccine or a placebo. The sample was peripheral blood, taken in a trial of Ad26.COV2.S vaccine versus placebo. The V gene is TRBV7-9, the J gene TRBJ2-2, with D hard to call. In DNA, the CDR3 is TGTGCCAGCAGCTTAGGAATCGCGAACACCGGGGAGCTGTTTTTT. As protein: CASSLGIANTGELFF. The variable domain in full, with the rest retrieved from reference TRBV7-9 and TRBJ2-2, is DTGVSQNPRHKITKRGQNVTFRCDPISEHNRLYWYRQTLGQGPEFLTYFQNEAQLEKSRLLSDRFSAERPKGSFSTLEIQRTEQGDSAMYLCASSLGIANTGELFFGEGSRLTVL.